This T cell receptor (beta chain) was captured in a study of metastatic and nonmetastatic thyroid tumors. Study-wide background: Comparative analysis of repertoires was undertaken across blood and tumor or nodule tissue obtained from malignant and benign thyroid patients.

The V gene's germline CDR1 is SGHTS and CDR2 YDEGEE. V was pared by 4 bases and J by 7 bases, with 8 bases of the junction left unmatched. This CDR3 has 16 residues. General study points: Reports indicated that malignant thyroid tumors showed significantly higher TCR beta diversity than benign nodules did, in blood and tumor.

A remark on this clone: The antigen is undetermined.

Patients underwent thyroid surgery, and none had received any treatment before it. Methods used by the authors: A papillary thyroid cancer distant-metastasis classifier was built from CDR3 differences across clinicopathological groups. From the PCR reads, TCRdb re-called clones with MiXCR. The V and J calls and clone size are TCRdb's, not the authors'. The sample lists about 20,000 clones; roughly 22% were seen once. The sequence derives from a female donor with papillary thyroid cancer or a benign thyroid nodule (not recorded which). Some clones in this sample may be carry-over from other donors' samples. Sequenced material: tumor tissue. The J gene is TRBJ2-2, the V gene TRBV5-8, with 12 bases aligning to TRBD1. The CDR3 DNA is TGTGCCAGCAGCCTACCGGGACAGGGGGCGCACGGGGAGCTGTTTTTT. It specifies CASSLPGQGAHGELFF. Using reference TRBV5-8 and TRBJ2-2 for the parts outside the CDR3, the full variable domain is EAGVTQSPTHLIKTRGQQATLRCSPISGHTSVYWYQQALGLGLQFLLWYDEGEERNRGNFPPRFSGRQFPNYSSELNVNALELEDSALYLCASSLPGQGAHGELFFGEGSRLTVL.